These 14 T cell receptor beta chains were sequenced from one sample in a study of T cell clonality in common variable immunodeficiency. Some clones are missing from TCRdb's copy, which holds only in-frame ones; the method was immunoSEQ multiplex PCR. The sample presents around 29,000 clones, none singletons. Material: peripheral blood mononuclear cells. Receptors were obtained from a person aged 18 to 69 in good health.

This clone was observed at least ten times. The observed sequence ends 3 residues before the CDR3 terminus, with the missing tail filled in from the germline J gene. The gene calls are TRBV5-1 and TRBJ2-1, with 13 bases aligning to TRBD2. Per the germline V gene, CDR1 is SGHRS and CDR2 is YFSETQ. V shed 3 bases, J shed 6 bases, and the junction held 6 bases outside the gene matches. This CDR3 region has 16 residues. CDR3 bases read: TGCGCCAGCAGCTCCCCGGGACTAGCGGGAACCAATGAG. This encodes CASSSPGLAGTNE. From start to end, the CDR3 is CASSSPGLAGTNEQFF.

About this clone: The CDR3 is cut off 3 residues early in the read; its end comes from the germline J gene. This chain links TRBV2 with TRBJ2-7; TRBD1 aligns across 7 bases. Germline CDR1 SNHLY, CDR2 FYNNEI. V lost 6 bases, J lost 2 bases, and 4 bases stayed unmatched. This CDR3 is 13 amino acids long. The DNA read from the CDR3 is TGTGCCAGCAGGTCAGGGGGACCCTACGAG. Residues: CASRSGGPYE. In full, the CDR3 is CASRSGGPYEQYF. The full variable domain, completed using reference TRBV2 and TRBJ2-7, is EPEVTQTPSHQVTQMGQEVILRCVPISNHLYFYWYRQILGQKVEFLVSFYNNEISEKSEIFDDQFSVERPDGSNFTLKIRSTKLEDSAMYFCASRSGGPYEQYFGPGTRLTVT.

This clone was seen many times. The CDR3 end is not reached by the read, which stops 3 residues before it; the germline J gene fills it in. The chain couples TRBV18 to TRBJ2-3; a weak D match, TRBD2 (6 bases). There are 15 residues in the CDR3. CDR1 KGHSH and CDR2 LQKENI come from the germline V gene. V was clipped by 3 bases and J by 2 bases, with 12 bases between them. This CDR3 is CASSPQEGFTDTQYF. The sequenced part of the CDR3 DNA is TGTGCCAGCTCACCTCAGGAGGGGTTCACAGATACG.

Concerning this clone: The read comes to an end 3 residues before the CDR3 does, leaving the germline J gene to fill in the end. The chain joins TRBV7-8 to TRBJ1-5; possible D gene TRBD1, 5 bases. V was shortened by 5 bases and J by 2 bases, with 13 bases between the two germline ends. This CDR3 contains 15 residues. CDR1 and CDR2 (germline): SGHVS, FQNEAQ. CDR3 DNA (partial): TGTGCCAGCAGCGTCGGCTGGGGGGGCAATCAGCCC. Translated, it gives CASSVGWGGNQP. The whole CDR3 protein reads CASSVGWGGNQPQHF. The variable domain in full, completed from reference TRBV7-8 and TRBJ1-5, reads GAGVSQSPRYKVAKRGQDVALRCDPISGHVSLFWYQQALGQGPEFLTYFQNEAQLDKSGLPSDRFFAERPEGSVSTLKIQRTQQEDSAVYLCASSVGWGGNQPQHFGDGTRLSIL.

This clone was seen at least ten times. Read coverage stops 3 residues before the CDR3 terminus; the germline J gene supplies the remainder. The chain has TRBV30 and TRBJ2-1; 7 nucleotides line up with TRBD2. The CDR3 loop spans 13 amino acids. The ends lost 1 base at V and 7 bases at J; junction bases unmatched: 4. Germline CDR1 reads GTSNPN; CDR2 reads SVGIG (reference sequence). Here the CDR3 reads CAWSARTRNEQFF. CDR3 DNA, as far as it was read: TGTGCCTGGAGTGCAAGGACTAGGAATGAG.

The sample holds many counts of this clone. The read gets to within 3 residues of the CDR3 end, and the germline J gene fills in the rest. V gene TRBV12-5 combines with J gene TRBJ2-3, with D possibly TRBD1 on 6 matching bases. The germline V gene has CDR1 LGHNT and CDR2 FRNRAP. This CDR3 is 15 amino acids long. This CDR3 is CASGWGRGHNQPQYF. CDR3 DNA, as far as it was read: TGTGCTAGTGGTTGGGGCCGGGGACACAATCAGCCG.

This clone was picked up many times. The read terminates 3 residues before the CDR3 end, so the remaining end is supplied by the germline J gene. The genes are TRBV20-1 and TRBJ2-1; 11 nucleotides align to TRBD2. The CDR3 sequence is 16 residues long. Per the germline V gene, CDR1 is DFQATT and CDR2 is SNEGSKA (reference sequence). V shed 4 bases and J 8 bases; nucleotides not matched to a gene: 13. The CDR3 here is CSATTPTSGKVYEQFF. The sequenced CDR3 bases are TGCAGTGCTACGACCCCGACTAGCGGGAAGGTCTATGAG.

Of note for this clone: The read is 3 residues too short to cover the CDR3 end, so that end is filled in from the germline J gene. This chain uses TRBV19 with TRBJ1-2; tentatively, D is TRBD1 (5 bases). Between the trimmed V and J ends, which lost 7 bases and 1 base, there was a span of 13 bases. The CDR3 runs 14 residues. Germline V gene data show CDR1 as LNHDA and CDR2 as SQIVND (reference sequence). CDR3 amino acids: CASKDMNINYGYTF. Incomplete CDR3 DNA: TGTGCCAGTAAGGACATGAACATTAACTATGGC.

This clone was recorded many times. Coverage ceases 3 residues before the CDR3 finishes, and the germline J gene fills in the end. This sequence joins TRBV30 and TRBJ1-1, with TRBD1 matching 9 bases. The germline gives CDR1 GTSNPN, CDR2 SVGIG (reference sequence). J lost 4 bases, V lost 0 bases, and 3 bases had no gene match. CDR3 length: 14 amino acids. This CDR3 reads CAWSVRTGATEAFF. The sequenced CDR3 bases are TGTGCCTGGAGTGTGAGGACAGGGGCCACTGAA.

This clone was counted many times. Germline is not matched at one junction end, which may reflect a read error. Read coverage stops 3 residues before the CDR3 terminus; the germline J gene supplies the remainder. The rearrangement links TRBV7-7 to TRBJ2-5; D is undetermined. The CDR3 covers 12 residues. Germline CDR1 is SSHAT and CDR2 is FNYEAQ (reference sequence). This chain's CDR3 is CASSLDSETQYF. CDR3 DNA (partial): TGTGCTAGCAGCTTAGACTCAGAGACC.

This clone was counted between two and nine times. The read halts 3 residues ahead of the CDR3 end, with the missing end drawn from the germline J gene. This chain connects TRBV30 to TRBJ2-3; either TRBD1 or TRBD2 may fit D (5 bases each). The CDR3 is 12 amino acids. Germline V gives CDR1 GTSNPN, CDR2 SVGIG (reference sequence). This CDR3 is CAWSRGQETQYF. The part of the CDR3 DNA that was read is TGTGCCTGGTCGAGGGGCCAAGAGACG.

At least ten counts were recorded for this clone. The CDR3 is cut off 3 residues early in the read; its end comes from the germline J gene. The chain combines TRBV5-5 with TRBJ1-2, with TRBD1 matching over 9 bases. V trimming: 0 bases; J trimming: 3 bases; junction bases outside the gene matches: 0. The CDR3 is 14 amino acids. Germline loops: CDR1 SGHKS, CDR2 YYEKEE (reference sequence). The sequenced CDR3 bases are TGTGCCAGCAGCTTGGGGGACAGGGACTATGGC. Encoded protein: CASSLGDRDYG. The full CDR3 protein is CASSLGDRDYGYTF.

With regard to this clone: Read coverage stops 3 residues before the CDR3 terminus; the germline J gene supplies the remainder. The chain combines TRBV19 with TRBJ1-1, with unresolved D. This CDR3 is 13 amino acids long. Trimming shortened V by 6 bases and J by 0 bases, and 8 bases separated the two germline ends. CDR1 LNHDA and CDR2 SQIVND come from the germline V gene (reference sequence). The CDR3 DNA, read in part, is TGTGCCAGTAGCGGGGTTCTGAACACTGAA. Amino acid sequence: CASSGVLNTE. The full-length CDR3 reads as CASSGVLNTEAFF. Filled out from reference TRBV19 and TRBJ1-1, the complete variable domain reads DGGITQSPKYLFRKEGQNVTLSCEQNLNHDAMYWYRQDPGQGLRLIYYSQIVNDFQKGDIAEGYSVSREKKESFPLTVTSAQKNPTAFYLCASSGVLNTEAFFGQGTRLTVV.

The table lists this clone with many counts. The CDR3 bases that were read are TGCAGTGCTAGGGGGGCGGGATATGGC. Protein sequence: CSARGAGYG. The full-length CDR3 reads as CSARGAGYGYTF. The rearrangement joins TRBV20-1 to TRBJ1-2, with a tentative D call TRBD1 (6 bases). The missing CDR3 end, 3 residues past where the read stops, is filled in from the germline J gene. In germline, CDR1 is DFQATT, CDR2 SNEGSKA (reference sequence). The CDR3 totals 12 residues. V lost 3 bases and J 5 bases, leaving 10 bases between the germline ends.